The 15 T cell receptor beta chains below all came from one sample that was sequenced in a study of shared clonotypes between healthy human individuals. Here immunoSEQ multiplex PCR was the method, and the copy in TCRdb shows in-frame clones only, minus some. The table has approximately 350,000 clones, about 74% seen once. Input material: memory CD4+ T cells sorted from blood. Subset in this sample: CD45RA-negative fraction. The receptors originated from a man aged 25-45 years in good health.

The sample holds one count of this clone. The chain recombines TRBV6-6 with TRBJ2-1; TRBD2 might be the D (6 bases). CDR1 is MNHNY and CDR2 is SVGAGI in the germline V gene (reference sequence). This CDR3 region has 15 residues. The V end was cut by 2 bases, the J end by 7 bases, with 15 bases between. The CDR3 DNA reads as TGTGCCAGCAGTTACCCAGCCGGGACTTTTAATGAGCAGTTCTTC. This codes for CASSYPAGTFNEQFF.

This clone came up once. The chain joins TRBV14 to TRBJ2-7; 10 bases are shared with TRBD2. V lost 3 bases and J lost 5; bases outside the gene matches: 4. CDR1 and CDR2 (germline): SGHDN, FVKESK. The CDR3 is 14 residues long. The CDR3 region has the DNA TGTGCCAGCAGCCACAGCGGGAGGGCCCACGAGCAGTACTTC. Its protein product is CASSHSGRAHEQYF.

This chain joins TRBV27 and TRBJ2-7; D tentatively fits TRBD1 or TRBD2 (5 bases each). There are 14 residues in the CDR3. V lost 5 bases and J lost 2, with 13 bases in between. Germline CDR1 MNHEY, CDR2 SMNVEV (reference sequence). CDR3 residues: CASSQRRDPYEQYF. The CDR3 DNA reads TGTGCCAGCAGTCAGCGTAGGGACCCCTACGAGCAGTACTTC.

The chain couples TRBV7-2 to TRBJ2-3, with TRBD2 identical over 8 bases. Trimming removed 1 base from V and 4 bases from J; junction bases left unmatched: 7. Germline V gene lookup returns CDR1 SGHTA and CDR2 FQGNSA. This CDR3 spans 16 amino acids. CDR3 nucleotides: TGTGCCAGCAGCTTAGAACCAGCGGGAGCTGCAGATACGCAGTATTTT. It is translated as CASSLEPAGAADTQYF.

This chain connects TRBV19 to TRBJ1-2; 9 nucleotides match TRBD1. There are 15 residues in the CDR3. From germline, CDR1 is LNHDA and CDR2 SQIVND (reference sequence). V shed 6 bases, J shed 7 bases, and the junction held 12 bases outside the gene matches. The CDR3 nucleotides read TGTGCCAGTAGCGTCATTACCGGGACAGGGAGTGGCTACACCTTC. Its protein is CASSVITGTGSGYTF.

This chain links TRBV18 with TRBJ2-7; tentatively, D is TRBD2 (6 bases). The CDR3 spans 15 residues. CDR1 is KGHSH, CDR2 LQKENI, per germline. Trimming took 2 bases from V and 1 from J, leaving 12 bases between them. The DNA for the CDR3 is TGTGCCAGCTCACCAGGGCTAGCGAATTCCTACGAGCAGTACTTC. As protein: CASSPGLANSYEQYF.

This CDR3 is CASSPQGARGYQETQYF. CDR3 DNA sequence: TGTGCCAGTAGTCCACAGGGGGCGAGGGGGTACCAAGAGACCCAGTACTTC. V gene TRBV19 combines with J gene TRBJ2-5, with TRBD1 identical over 9 bases. V shed 5 bases, J shed 0 bases, and the junction held 10 bases outside the gene matches. The germline gives CDR1 LNHDA, CDR2 SQIVND (reference sequence). The CDR3 runs to 17 residues.

The V gene is TRBV5-8, the J gene TRBJ2-7, with D tentatively TRBD1 or TRBD2 (5 bases each). There are 15 residues in the CDR3. From germline, CDR1 is SGHTS and CDR2 YDEGEE. Trimming took 3 bases from V and 5 from J, leaving 18 bases between them. CDR3 region: CASSSGTETRHEQYF. CDR3 nucleotide sequence: TGTGCCAGCAGCTCTGGGACGGAGACGAGGCACGAGCAGTACTTC.

In its sample, this clone was seen a few times. This chain joins TRBV29-1 and TRBJ2-7; 12 nucleotides match TRBD2. The germline gives CDR1 SQVTM, CDR2 ANQGSEA. V gave up 1 base and J gave up 3 bases; unmatched junction bases: 10. The CDR3 length is 17 residues. CDR3 sequence reads: CSVEGGRLAGEIYEQYF. DNA of the CDR3: TGCAGCGTTGAAGGCGGCCGACTAGCGGGAGAGATCTACGAGCAGTACTTC.

The CDR3 loop reads CASSLGTSAQETQYF. DNA of the CDR3: TGTGCCAGCAGTCTCGGGACTAGCGCGCAAGAGACCCAGTACTTC. The chain joins TRBV6-6 to TRBJ2-5; 10 bases fit TRBD2. The trim removed 5 bases at V and 2 bases at J, leaving 5 bases unmatched. The CDR3 totals 15 residues. Per germline, CDR1 MNHNY and CDR2 SVGAGI (reference sequence).

The chain recombines TRBV6-1 with TRBJ2-1; D gene ambiguous. The CDR3 loop spans 17 amino acids. The germline V gene has CDR1 MNHNS and CDR2 SASEGT. V shed 2 bases and J shed 3 bases, with 17 bases lying between them. The DNA for the CDR3 is TGTGCCAGCAGTGAATCGTACCGCCCGGGCGACTACAATGAGCAGTTCTTC. Translation: CASSESYRPGDYNEQFF.

The V call is TRBV30, the J call TRBJ2-3; TRBD1 aligns across 7 bases. Per germline, CDR1 GTSNPN and CDR2 SVGIG (reference sequence). Germline trimming cut 7 bases from V and 4 bases from J; bases unmatched to any gene: 11. The CDR3 loop spans 14 amino acids. The CDR3 region is CASPRGPVPDTQYF. CDR3 coding DNA: TGTGCCTCCCCTAGGGGGCCAGTTCCAGATACGCAGTATTTT.

This clone appeared a few times. The genes are TRBV29-1 and TRBJ2-5; D is uncertain. V was shortened by 0 bases and J by 4 bases, with 3 bases between the two germline ends. Germline V gene sequence: CDR1 SQVTM, CDR2 ANQGSEA. This CDR3 contains 11 residues. CDR3 nucleotide sequence: TGCAGCGTTGAAGAGGGAGAGACCCAGTACTTC. Its protein is CSVEEGETQYF.

V usage is TRBV6-6 and J usage is TRBJ2-1; D gene ambiguous. V shed 0 bases and J shed 7 bases, with 10 bases lying between them. Per the germline V gene, CDR1 is MNHNY and CDR2 is SVGAGI (reference sequence). The CDR3 loop spans 14 amino acids. CDR3 in DNA: TGTGCCAGCAGTTACTCGCAGATTCAGAATGAGCAGTTCTTC. This encodes CASSYSQIQNEQFF.

There are a few counts of this clone. V usage is TRBV21-1 and J usage is TRBJ1-1; the table's D call, TRBD1, was not checked against the DNA. TRBV21-1 is deemed a pseudogene. The CDR3 has 13 residues. CDR3 in amino acids: CASSKALSGEAFF. The CDR3 region has the DNA TGTGCCAGCAGCAAAGCGCTTTCAGGTGAAGCTTTCTTT.